The rows below give T cell receptor beta chains drawn from one sample of a study of T cell changes during pregnancy in multiple sclerosis. Profiling relied on immunoSEQ multiplex PCR, and the TCRdb table lists in-frame clones only, not all of them. The data show about 38,000 clones, about 95% seen once. The source material was CD4+ T cells from peripheral blood mononuclear cells, sampled in the second trimester of pregnancy. These receptors were taken from a female donor with multiple sclerosis, enrolled in a pregnancy study. Both conserved end residues are part of each CDR3. Rows give clone size only sometimes, using once, few, many, or a class for an expanded clone.

NA TRBV19 CASSNGQGALRETQYF
NA TRBV7-2 CASSLDRAGNTEAFF
NA TRBV9 CASSVRTETYEQYF
NA TRBV28 CASSSTTNYGYTF
NA TRBV29-1 CSYRRGNTEAFF
NA TRBV9 CASSAQGELNTEAFF
NA TRBV2 CASSVGGAGYGYTF
NA TRBV28 CASSFRRSYEQYF
NA TRBV5-1 CASSRDRDSYEQYF
NA TRBV10-2 CASRGWDSSQPQHF
NA TRBV30 CAWSATGRNEQYF
NA TRBV23-1 CASSQSPGPNNSPLHF
NA TRBV29-1 CSVYWQGGEKLFF
NA TRBV27 CASSSTGTYEQYF
NA TRBV2 CASRGLSYGYTF
NA TRBV28 CASSGQVATNEKLFF
NA TRBV7-8 CASSPPVLNTQYF
NA TRBV5-1 CASSPNSYEQYF
NA TRBV19 CASSIGEAYEQYF
NA TRBV6-5 CASSYSRNAYEQYF
NA TRBV28 CASSSGSMREGRGSYNEQFF
NA TRBV2 CASYVRDRGEETQYF
NA TRBV7-2 CASSPGVISYNEQFF
NA TRBV6-6 CASSGQGIDTQYF
NA TRBV19 CASSPTNRENTEAFF
NA TRBV7-3 CASSLNPESGNTIYF
NA TRBV7-2 CASSFRYEQFF
NA TRBV19 CASTPRRGETQYF
few TRBV2 CASRDREGYTF
NA TRBV5-1 CASSSGLAPPEDTQYF
NA TRBV5-4 CASSLRGFGSGNTIYF
NA TRBV11-3 CASSPAGDEQYF
NA TRBV7-6 CALWTGHTGELFF
NA TRBV28 CASSPPRVSYGYTF
NA TRBV6-1 CASSDQTSGVSYNEQFF
NA TRBV5-4 CASSRGQVDTEAFF
NA TRBV11-2 CASSLTGAMEPQHF
NA TRBV11-3 CASSPLAGITDTQYF
NA TRBV28 CASSLNTGELFF
NA TRBV18 CASSPPSVPGANVLTF
NA TRBV7-3 CASSRDQGSGELFF
once TRBV7-2 CASSLGQYEQYF
NA TRBV5-1 CASSLGQSSNYGYTF
NA TRBV30 CAWSQRGRGQHGAFF
NA TRBV25-1 CASSWGGANYEQYF
NA TRBV7-9 CASSLAGPDYNEQFF
NA TRBV13 CASSSPRTVNTEAFF